The rows below give T cell receptor beta chains drawn from one sample of a study of identical twins' blood T cells. From the 5' RACE reads, TCRdb called clonotypes with MiXCR, one entry per CDR3 protein. The data show fewer than 450,000 distinct CDR3 sequences, roughly 31% seen once. Sample: PBMCs. The origin of the receptors is a woman aged 18-55 years in good health. CDR3s include the opening cysteine and the closing phenylalanine or tryptophan. D genes are given only for firm matches. Part of the rows lack a size; the others show once, few, many or a class for expanded clones.

v_call: TRBV20-1
clone_size: -
j_call: TRBJ1-5
d_call: -
cdr3_aa: CSARDGKSNQPQHF
cdr3_nt: TGCAGTGCTAGAGACGGAAAAAGCAATCAGCCCCAGCATTTT

v_call: TRBV9
clone_size: -
j_call: TRBJ1-2
d_call: TRBD1
cdr3_aa: CASSGGQGPHYGYTF
cdr3_nt: TGTGCCAGCAGCGGGGGACAGGGTCCCCACTATGGCTACACCTTC

v_call: TRBV20-1
clone_size: few
j_call: TRBJ2-1
d_call: -
cdr3_aa: CSVGGRTNEQFF
cdr3_nt: TGCAGCGTCGGGGGACGTACCAATGAGCAGTTCTTC

v_call: TRBV21-1
clone_size: few
j_call: TRBJ1-1
d_call: -
cdr3_aa: CASSKDPTCVQLHTEAFF
cdr3_nt: TGTGCCAGCAGCAAAGATCCCACCTGTGTACAGCTCCACACTGAAGCTTTCTTT

v_call: TRBV11-2
clone_size: -
j_call: TRBJ1-6
d_call: -
cdr3_aa: CASGLRSYNSPLHF
cdr3_nt: TGTGCCAGCGGCTTACGGTCCTATAATTCACCCCTCCACTTT

v_call: TRBV27
clone_size: -
j_call: TRBJ2-1
d_call: -
cdr3_aa: CASSLTGPEQFF
cdr3_nt: TGTGCCAGCAGTTTAACGGGTCCAGAGCAGTTCTTC

v_call: TRBV12-3/TRBV12-4
clone_size: few
j_call: TRBJ2-1
d_call: -
cdr3_aa: CASSSFLGVVDGNNEQFF
cdr3_nt: TGTGCCAGCAGTTCATTCCTCGGGGTTGTCGACGGGAACAATGAGCAGTTCTTC

v_call: TRBV10-3
clone_size: -
j_call: TRBJ2-1
d_call: TRBD2
cdr3_aa: CAIGVRGRNEQFF
cdr3_nt: TGTGCCATAGGGGTCCGCGGGAGGAATGAGCAGTTCTTC

v_call: TRBV9
clone_size: few
j_call: TRBJ2-2
d_call: -
cdr3_aa: CASSARGRGNTGELFF
cdr3_nt: TGTGCCAGCAGCGCCCGGGGGCGAGGGAACACCGGGGAGCTGTTTTTT

v_call: TRBV6-5
clone_size: -
j_call: TRBJ2-7
d_call: -
cdr3_aa: CASSQNQGYEQYF
cdr3_nt: TGTGCCAGCAGTCAAAACCAGGGTTACGAGCAGTACTTC

v_call: TRBV7-6
clone_size: -
j_call: TRBJ1-1
d_call: TRBD1
cdr3_aa: CASSLLKQGPGAFF
cdr3_nt: TGTGCCAGCAGCTTATTGAAACAGGGGCCCGGGGCTTTCTTT

v_call: TRBV10-3
clone_size: -
j_call: TRBJ2-1
d_call: -
cdr3_aa: CAISRENEQFF
cdr3_nt: TGTGCCATCAGTCGGGAAAATGAGCAGTTCTTC

v_call: TRBV7-9
clone_size: -
j_call: TRBJ2-4
d_call: -
cdr3_aa: CASCSHPEGKNIQYF
cdr3_nt: TGTGCCAGCTGCTCCCATCCTGAGGGGAAAAACATTCAGTACTTC

v_call: TRBV29-1
clone_size: few
j_call: TRBJ1-3
d_call: -
cdr3_aa: CSVEGYRGDTIYF
cdr3_nt: TGCAGCGTTGAAGGGTACCGAGGGGACACCATATATTTT

v_call: TRBV4-2
clone_size: -
j_call: TRBJ1-1
d_call: -
cdr3_aa: CASSQVAASEAFF
cdr3_nt: TGTGCCAGCAGCCAAGTGGCGGCGTCTGAAGCTTTCTTT

v_call: TRBV11-2
clone_size: few
j_call: TRBJ2-7
d_call: TRBD2
cdr3_aa: CASSSPSGRNSYEQYF
cdr3_nt: TGTGCCAGCAGCTCTCCCAGCGGGAGGAATTCCTACGAGCAGTACTTC

v_call: TRBV20-1
clone_size: -
j_call: TRBJ1-1
d_call: -
cdr3_aa: CSANDGMNTEAFF
cdr3_nt: TGCAGTGCTAATGACGGCATGAACACTGAAGCTTTCTTT

v_call: TRBV20-1
clone_size: -
j_call: TRBJ2-2
d_call: -
cdr3_aa: CSAPDTVPGELFF
cdr3_nt: TGCAGTGCTCCAGACACGGTTCCCGGGGAGCTGTTTTTT

v_call: TRBV5-1
clone_size: -
j_call: TRBJ1-1
d_call: -
cdr3_aa: CASSPTVGGNTEAFF
cdr3_nt: TGCGCCAGCAGCCCGACGGTCGGGGGGAACACTGAAGCTTTCTTT

v_call: TRBV20-1
clone_size: few
j_call: TRBJ2-2
d_call: -
cdr3_aa: CSARNPGTCGTGELFF
cdr3_nt: TGCAGTGCTAGGAACCCCGGGACATGCGGGACCGGGGAGCTGTTTTTT

v_call: TRBV5-1
clone_size: -
j_call: TRBJ1-1
d_call: -
cdr3_aa: CASSPMGRMNTEAFF
cdr3_nt: TGCGCCAGCAGCCCGATGGGACGGATGAACACTGAAGCTTTCTTT

v_call: TRBV19
clone_size: few
j_call: TRBJ1-5
d_call: TRBD1
cdr3_aa: CASSTRQGSQPQHF
cdr3_nt: TGTGCCAGTAGTACCCGACAGGGGTCTCAGCCCCAGCATTTT

v_call: TRBV7-2
clone_size: few
j_call: TRBJ1-2
d_call: -
cdr3_aa: CASSRRGSNYGYTF
cdr3_nt: TGTGCCAGCAGCCGCAGGGGTTCAAACTATGGCTACACCTTC

v_call: TRBV20-1
clone_size: few
j_call: TRBJ2-1
d_call: TRBD2
cdr3_aa: CSARVKRESTYNEQFF
cdr3_nt: TGCAGTGCTAGAGTTAAGCGGGAGTCAACTTACAATGAGCAGTTCTTC

v_call: TRBV29-1
clone_size: many
j_call: TRBJ2-3
d_call: TRBD2
cdr3_aa: CSVAGDGTDTQYF
cdr3_nt: TGCAGCGTAGCGGGAGACGGCACAGATACGCAGTATTTT

v_call: TRBV7-9
clone_size: once
j_call: TRBJ2-1
d_call: TRBD2
cdr3_aa: CASSFRELIAGGNEQFF
cdr3_nt: TGTGCCAGCAGCTTCCGGGAATTGATAGCGGGAGGAAATGAGCAGTTCTTC

v_call: TRBV25-1
clone_size: few
j_call: TRBJ1-2
d_call: -
cdr3_aa: CASLLYSGGYTF
cdr3_nt: TGTGCCAGCCTCCTCTACAGCGGTGGCTACACCTTC

v_call: TRBV18
clone_size: -
j_call: TRBJ2-1
d_call: -
cdr3_aa: CASSPGVAAYNEQFF
cdr3_nt: TGTGCCAGCTCACCGGGAGTAGCAGCCTACAATGAGCAGTTCTTC

v_call: TRBV7-9
clone_size: few
j_call: TRBJ1-1
d_call: -
cdr3_aa: CASSLDAGNEAFF
cdr3_nt: TGTGCCAGCAGCTTAGATGCCGGGAATGAAGCTTTCTTT

v_call: TRBV7-9
clone_size: many
j_call: TRBJ1-4
d_call: -
cdr3_aa: CASSTYRVSNEKLFF
cdr3_nt: TGTGCCAGCAGCACCTACAGGGTTTCTAATGAAAAACTGTTTTTT

v_call: TRBV10-3
clone_size: -
j_call: TRBJ2-1
d_call: TRBD2
cdr3_aa: CAISAAGGDFNEQFF
cdr3_nt: TGTGCCATCAGTGCTGCGGGGGGGGACTTCAATGAGCAGTTCTTC

v_call: TRBV27
clone_size: once
j_call: TRBJ2-2
d_call: TRBD2
cdr3_aa: CATAGGPGELFF
cdr3_nt: TGTGCCACTGCGGGGGGGCCCGGGGAGCTGTTTTTT

v_call: TRBV6-6
clone_size: -
j_call: TRBJ2-2
d_call: TRBD2
cdr3_aa: CASSYASGMNTGELFF
cdr3_nt: TGTGCCAGCAGTTACGCTAGCGGGATGAACACCGGGGAGCTGTTTTTT

v_call: TRBV5-1
clone_size: -
j_call: TRBJ1-6
d_call: -
cdr3_aa: CASSLGEGDSCNSPLHF
cdr3_nt: TGCGCCAGCAGCTTGGGGGAAGGTGACAGCTGTAATTCACCCCTCCACTTT

v_call: TRBV20-1
clone_size: few
j_call: TRBJ2-3
d_call: TRBD2
cdr3_aa: CSAPLAGITDTQYF
cdr3_nt: TGCAGTGCTCCACTAGCGGGGATCACAGATACGCAGTATTTT

v_call: TRBV2
clone_size: -
j_call: TRBJ2-1
d_call: TRBD2
cdr3_aa: CASSGEGLAGYNEQFF
cdr3_nt: TGTGCCAGCAGTGGGGAGGGACTAGCGGGATACAATGAGCAGTTCTTC

v_call: TRBV20-1
clone_size: few
j_call: TRBJ2-7
d_call: -
cdr3_aa: CSVARSSYEQYF
cdr3_nt: TGCAGTGTGGCCAGGAGCTCCTACGAGCAGTACTTC

v_call: TRBV7-9
clone_size: -
j_call: TRBJ1-1
d_call: -
cdr3_aa: CASSLEPQAAEAFF
cdr3_nt: TGTGCCAGCAGCTTAGAACCTCAGGCCGCTGAAGCTTTCTTT

v_call: TRBV3-1
clone_size: -
j_call: TRBJ1-1
d_call: -
cdr3_aa: CASSQDPGLEAFF
cdr3_nt: TGTGCCAGCAGCCAAGATCCAGGGCTTGAAGCTTTCTTT

v_call: TRBV5-1
clone_size: few
j_call: TRBJ2-1
d_call: TRBD2
cdr3_aa: CASHLLAGGGGNEQFF
cdr3_nt: TGCGCCAGCCACCTACTAGCGGGAGGAGGTGGTAATGAGCAGTTCTTC

v_call: TRBV25-1
clone_size: -
j_call: TRBJ2-2
d_call: -
cdr3_aa: CASSDRSESGEPFF
cdr3_nt: TGTGCCAGCAGTGACCGGAGTGAGTCCGGGGAGCCGTTTTTT

v_call: TRBV5-1
clone_size: -
j_call: TRBJ1-2
d_call: -
cdr3_aa: CASRSENYGYTF
cdr3_nt: TGCGCCAGCAGAAGCGAAAACTATGGCTACACCTTC

v_call: TRBV5-1
clone_size: -
j_call: TRBJ1-1
d_call: -
cdr3_aa: CASSLGGSIAFF
cdr3_nt: TGCGCCAGCAGCTTGGGGGGGTCGATCGCTTTCTTT

v_call: TRBV27
clone_size: few
j_call: TRBJ1-1
d_call: -
cdr3_aa: CASSRKGVNTEAFF
cdr3_nt: TGTGCCAGCAGTAGGAAGGGGGTGAACACTGAAGCTTTCTTT

v_call: TRBV7-2
clone_size: few
j_call: TRBJ2-1
d_call: -
cdr3_aa: CARRPAGEQFF
cdr3_nt: TGTGCCCGGAGGCCCGCTGGTGAGCAGTTCTTC

v_call: TRBV29-1
clone_size: -
j_call: TRBJ2-1
d_call: -
cdr3_aa: CSVARNNEQFF
cdr3_nt: TGCAGCGTTGCTCGGAACAATGAGCAGTTCTTC

v_call: TRBV19
clone_size: -
j_call: TRBJ1-4
d_call: -
cdr3_aa: CASSTHGGRNEKLFF
cdr3_nt: TGTGCCAGTAGTACCCACGGGGGCAGGAATGAAAAACTGTTTTTT

v_call: TRBV3-1
clone_size: many
j_call: TRBJ2-7
d_call: TRBD1
cdr3_aa: CASADRTRTYEQYF
cdr3_nt: TGTGCCAGCGCGGACAGGACGCGTACCTACGAGCAGTACTTC

v_call: TRBV5-1
clone_size: many
j_call: TRBJ2-1
d_call: -
cdr3_aa: CASARAGGSYNEQFF
cdr3_nt: TGCGCCAGCGCCCGCGCCGGGGGATCCTACAATGAGCAGTTCTTC

v_call: TRBV6-2/TRBV6-3
clone_size: once
j_call: TRBJ2-5
d_call: TRBD2
cdr3_aa: CASSYPASGEPQETQYF
cdr3_nt: TGTGCCAGCAGTTACCCGGCCAGCGGGGAGCCCCAAGAGACCCAGTACTTC

v_call: TRBV12-5
clone_size: few
j_call: TRBJ2-7
d_call: -
cdr3_aa: CASGSSPYEQYF
cdr3_nt: TGTGCTAGTGGTTCGTCCCCTTACGAGCAGTACTTC